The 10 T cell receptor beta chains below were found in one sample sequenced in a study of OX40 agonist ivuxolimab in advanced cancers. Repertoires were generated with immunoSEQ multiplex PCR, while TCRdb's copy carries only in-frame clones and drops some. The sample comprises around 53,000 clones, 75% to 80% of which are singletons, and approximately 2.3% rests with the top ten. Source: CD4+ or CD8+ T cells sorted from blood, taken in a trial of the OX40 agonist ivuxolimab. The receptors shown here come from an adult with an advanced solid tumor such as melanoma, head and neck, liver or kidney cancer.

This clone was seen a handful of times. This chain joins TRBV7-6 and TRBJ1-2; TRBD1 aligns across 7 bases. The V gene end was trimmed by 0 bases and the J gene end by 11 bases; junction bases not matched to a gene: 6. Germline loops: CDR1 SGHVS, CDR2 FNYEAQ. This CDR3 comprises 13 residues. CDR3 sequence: CASSLARGQPYTF. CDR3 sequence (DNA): TGTGCCAGCAGCTTAGCGCGGGGACAGCCATACACCTTC.

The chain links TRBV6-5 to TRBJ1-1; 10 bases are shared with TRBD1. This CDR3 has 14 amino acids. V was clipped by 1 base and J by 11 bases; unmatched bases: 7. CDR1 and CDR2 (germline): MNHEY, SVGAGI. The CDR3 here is CASSYYSTGGRAFF. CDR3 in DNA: TGTGCCAGCAGTTACTACTCGACAGGGGGCCGTGCTTTCTTT.

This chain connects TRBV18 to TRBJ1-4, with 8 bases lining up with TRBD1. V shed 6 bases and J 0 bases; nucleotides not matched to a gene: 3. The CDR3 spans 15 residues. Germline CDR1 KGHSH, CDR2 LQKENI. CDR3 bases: TGTGCCAGCTCCCAACAGGGGGCAACTAATGAAAAACTGTTTTTT. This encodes CASSQQGATNEKLFF.

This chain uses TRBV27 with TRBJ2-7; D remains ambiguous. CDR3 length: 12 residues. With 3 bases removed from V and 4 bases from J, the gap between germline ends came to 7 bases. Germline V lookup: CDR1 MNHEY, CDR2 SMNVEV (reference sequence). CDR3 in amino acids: CASSFWIYEQYF. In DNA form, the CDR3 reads TGTGCCAGCAGTTTCTGGATTTACGAGCAGTACTTC.

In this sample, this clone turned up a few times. Here the CDR3 DNA reads TGCGCCAGCAGCTTTCTCGACAGACTGAACACTGAAGCTTTCTTT. Its translation is CASSFLDRLNTEAFF. The V and J genes are TRBV5-1 and TRBJ1-1; D possibly corresponds to TRBD1 (5 bases). Germline values: CDR1 SGHRS, CDR2 YFSETQ. This CDR3 has 15 amino acids. The ends were cut back, 2 bases at V and 0 bases at J, with 11 bases in the middle. Drawing the rest from reference TRBV5-1 and TRBJ1-1, the complete variable domain is KAGVTQTPRYLIKTRGQQVTLSCSPISGHRSVSWYQQTPGQGLQFLFEYFSETQRNKGNFPGRFSGRQFSNSRSEMNVSTLELGDSALYLCASSFLDRLNTEAFFGQGTRLTVV.

CDR3 sequence: CASSLLQGGTLHF. DNA for the CDR3: TGTGCCAGCAGCTTGTTGCAGGGTGGTACCCTCCACTTT. The chain combines TRBV5-4 with TRBJ1-6, with D maybe TRBD1 (5 bases). The CDR3 is 13 amino acids. Germline CDR1 and CDR2: SGHNT and YYREEE (reference sequence). V shed 1 base and J shed 14 bases, with 13 bases lying between them.

The CDR3 coding sequence is TGTGCCAGTAGTAGACCCCTGACAGGGACCGGGGCCAACGTCCTGACTTTC. As protein: CASSRPLTGTGANVLTF. The chain combines TRBV19 with TRBJ2-6; 7 nucleotides match TRBD1. Germline V gene lookup returns CDR1 LNHDA and CDR2 SQIVND (reference sequence). CDR3 length: 17 residues. After removal of 4 bases from V and 4 bases from J, the junction contained 10 bases not matched to a gene.

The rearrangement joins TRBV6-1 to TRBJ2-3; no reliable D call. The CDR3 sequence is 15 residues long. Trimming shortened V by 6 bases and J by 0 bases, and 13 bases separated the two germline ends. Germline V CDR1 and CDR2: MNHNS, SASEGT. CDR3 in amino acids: CASSSYRESTDTQYF. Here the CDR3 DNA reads TGTGCCAGCAGCTCCTACAGAGAGAGCACAGATACGCAGTATTTT.

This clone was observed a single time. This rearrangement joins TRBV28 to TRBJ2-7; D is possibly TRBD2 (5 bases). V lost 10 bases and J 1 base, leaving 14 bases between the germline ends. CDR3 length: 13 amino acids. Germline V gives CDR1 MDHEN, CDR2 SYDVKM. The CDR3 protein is CATREPKSYEQYF. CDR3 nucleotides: TGTGCCACCCGGGAACCTAAATCCTACGAGCAGTACTTC.

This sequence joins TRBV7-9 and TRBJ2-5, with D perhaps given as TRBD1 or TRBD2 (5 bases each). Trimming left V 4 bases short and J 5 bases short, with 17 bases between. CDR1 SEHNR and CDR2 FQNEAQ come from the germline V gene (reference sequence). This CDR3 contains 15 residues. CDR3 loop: CASSSVRGVGETQYF. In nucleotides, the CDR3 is TGTGCCAGCAGCTCAGTACGAGGGGTAGGGGAGACCCAGTACTTC.